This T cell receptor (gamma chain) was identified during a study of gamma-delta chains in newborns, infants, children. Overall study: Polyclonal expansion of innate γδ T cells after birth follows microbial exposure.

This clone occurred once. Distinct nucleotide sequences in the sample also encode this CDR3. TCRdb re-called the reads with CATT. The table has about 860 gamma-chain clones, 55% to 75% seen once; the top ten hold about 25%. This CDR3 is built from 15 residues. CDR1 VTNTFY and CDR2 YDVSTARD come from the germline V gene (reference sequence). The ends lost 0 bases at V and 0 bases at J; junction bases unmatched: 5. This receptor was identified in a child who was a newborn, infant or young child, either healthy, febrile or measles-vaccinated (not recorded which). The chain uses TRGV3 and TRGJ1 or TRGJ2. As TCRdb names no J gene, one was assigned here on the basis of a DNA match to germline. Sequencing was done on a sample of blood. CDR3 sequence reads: CATWDRRMNYYKKLF. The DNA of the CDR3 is TGTGCCACCTGGGACAGGCGGATGAATTATTATAAGAAACTCTTT.